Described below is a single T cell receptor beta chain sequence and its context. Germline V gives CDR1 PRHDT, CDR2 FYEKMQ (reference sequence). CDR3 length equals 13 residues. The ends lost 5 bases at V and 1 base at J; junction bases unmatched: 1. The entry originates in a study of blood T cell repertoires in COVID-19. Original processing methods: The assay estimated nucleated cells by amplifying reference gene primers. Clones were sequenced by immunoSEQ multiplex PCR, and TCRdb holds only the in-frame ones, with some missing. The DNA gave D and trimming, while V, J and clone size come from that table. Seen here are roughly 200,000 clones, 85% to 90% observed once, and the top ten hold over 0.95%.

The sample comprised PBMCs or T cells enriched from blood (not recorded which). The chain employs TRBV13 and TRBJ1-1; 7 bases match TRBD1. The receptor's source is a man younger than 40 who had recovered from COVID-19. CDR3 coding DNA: TGTGCCAGCAGCCGGGACAGGAACACTGAAGCTTTCTTT. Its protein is CASSRDRNTEAFF. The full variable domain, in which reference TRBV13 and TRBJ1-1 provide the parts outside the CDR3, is AAGVIQSPRHLIKEKRETATLKCYPIPRHDTVYWYQQGPGQDPQFLISFYEKMQSDKGSIPDRFSAQQFSDYHSELNMSSLELGDSALYFCASSRDRNTEAFFGQGTRLTVV.